The 27 T cell receptor beta chains reported below all come from one sample, sequenced in a study of shared clonotypes between healthy human individuals. Sequenced by immunoSEQ multiplex PCR; TCRdb stores in-frame clones only, minus some. Among over a million clones listed, under 80% were seen once. What was sequenced was memory CD4+ T cells sorted from blood. This sample's subset: CD45RA-negative fraction. Every receptor here comes from a young man in good health.

The V call is TRBV28, the J call TRBJ1-5; D gene ambiguous. The germline V and J ends were trimmed by 7 bases and 0 bases, with 10 bases remaining between them. The CDR3 has 14 amino acids. CDR1 MDHEN and CDR2 SYDVKM come from the germline V gene. CDR3 coding DNA: TGTGCCAGCAAGAAGGGAAATAGCAATCAGCCCCAGCATTTT. Translation: CASKKGNSNQPQHF.

CDR3 amino acids: CASIRGAEAFF. CDR3 coding DNA: TGTGCCAGCATTAGAGGGGCCGAAGCTTTCTTT. The rearrangement joins TRBV6-1 to TRBJ1-1, with a weak D call TRBD1 (5 bases). Germline assignment: CDR1 MNHNS and CDR2 SASEGT. The V and J ends lost 7 bases and 8 bases respectively, with 11 bases between them. The CDR3 sequence is 11 residues long.

V usage is TRBV19 and J usage is TRBJ1-4; D gene ambiguous. Germline V gene data show CDR1 as LNHDA and CDR2 as SQIVND (reference sequence). The CDR3 is 17 amino acids. V lost 4 bases and J lost 3, with 18 bases in between. Here the CDR3 reads CASSTLAEETSNEKLFF. For the CDR3, the DNA is TGTGCCAGTAGTACCTTAGCCGAAGAGACGTCTAATGAAAAACTGTTTTTT.

The genes are TRBV5-4 and TRBJ1-1; tentative D call: TRBD1 (6 bases). Per the germline V gene, CDR1 is SGHNT and CDR2 is YYREEE (reference sequence). The CDR3 consists of 17 residues. V lost 6 bases to trimming and J lost 0 bases, with 21 bases between them. The CDR3 spells CASTPLGGGGMNTEAFF. The CDR3 nucleotides read TGTGCCAGCACCCCCTTAGGGGGGGGCGGAATGAACACTGAAGCTTTCTTT.

This clone was counted once. The chain employs TRBV7-9 and TRBJ2-5; D is uncertain. CDR1 is SEHNR, CDR2 FQNEAQ, per germline (reference sequence). Between the trimmed V and J ends, which lost 5 bases and 3 bases, there was a span of 7 bases. CDR3 size: 12 residues. The CDR3 region has the DNA TGTGCCAGCAGCCCCGAGAAAGAGACCCAGTACTTC. Protein: CASSPEKETQYF.

The table lists this clone with a few counts. The V and J genes are TRBV5-1 and TRBJ2-3, with TRBD2 identical over 10 bases. V was clipped by 4 bases and J by 0 bases; unmatched bases: 5. Germline values: CDR1 SGHRS, CDR2 YFSETQ. This CDR3 is built from 16 residues. Here the CDR3 reads CASSPDSGGSTDTQYF. CDR3 DNA sequence: TGCGCCAGCAGCCCGGATAGCGGGGGGAGCACAGATACGCAGTATTTT.

The J gene is TRBJ1-5, the V gene TRBV6-6; TRBD1 aligns across 7 bases. V was pared by 2 bases and J by 4 bases, with 5 bases of the junction left unmatched. CDR3 size: 15 residues. From germline, CDR1 is MNHNY and CDR2 SVGAGI (reference sequence). The CDR3 DNA sequence: TGTGCCAGCAGTTACGGGACAGAGTTAAATCAGCCCCAGCATTTT. Encoded protein: CASSYGTELNQPQHF.

This clone was counted between two and nine times. V gene TRBV5-1 combines with J gene TRBJ2-2; weak D call: TRBD2 (5 bases). V shed 0 bases and J shed 4 bases, with 13 bases lying between them. The V gene's germline CDR1 is SGHRS and CDR2 YFSETQ. CDR3 size: 16 residues. This chain's CDR3 is CASSLATSIGTGELFF. The CDR3 region has the DNA TGCGCCAGCAGCTTGGCCACTAGTATTGGCACCGGGGAGCTGTTTTTT.

This clone was counted at least ten times. The chain combines TRBV11-2 with TRBJ2-1; 8 nucleotides agree with TRBD2. Germline lookup yields CDR1 SGHAT and CDR2 FQNNGV. The CDR3 has 15 residues. Unmatched junction bases numbered 7, after V lost 5 bases and J lost 4 bases. CDR3 nucleotides: TGTGCCAGCAGCCTTGAGCGGGGGCCTTACAATGAGCAGTTCTTC. It encodes CASSLERGPYNEQFF.

This clone has more than one count but fewer than ten. The genes are TRBV7-9 and TRBJ1-1; unclear D gene. This CDR3 has 14 amino acids. The germline V gene has CDR1 SEHNR and CDR2 FQNEAQ (reference sequence). Trimming cost V 2 bases and J 0 bases, with 7 bases left between them. The CDR3 coding sequence is TGTGCCAGCAGCTTACAGAACATGAACACTGAAGCTTTCTTT. Encoded protein: CASSLQNMNTEAFF.

The chain couples TRBV5-1 to TRBJ1-6; possibly TRBD1 for D (6 bases). This CDR3 has 14 amino acids. Germline assignment: CDR1 SGHRS and CDR2 YFSETQ. Trimming took 0 bases from V and 8 from J, leaving 9 bases between them. CDR3 protein: CASSLVAGDSPLHF. CDR3 DNA sequence: TGCGCCAGCAGCTTGGTGGCAGGGGATTCACCCCTCCACTTT.

The chain joins TRBV6-5 to TRBJ1-2; D gene ambiguous. Germline CDR1 is MNHEY and CDR2 is SVGAGI. The CDR3 covers 15 residues. The ends were cut back, 8 bases at V and 0 bases at J, with 16 bases in the middle. CDR3 in DNA: TGTGCCAGCCGAGCGGGGTCCCTCTCTAACTATGGCTACACCTTC. Protein sequence: CASRAGSLSNYGYTF.

With respect to this clone: Distinct nucleotide sequences in the sample also encode this CDR3. This chain uses TRBV7-9 with TRBJ1-2; D gene unclear. Germline-derived CDR1 and CDR2 are SEHNR and FQNEAQ (reference sequence). V was pared by 5 bases and J by 4 bases, with 8 bases between. The CDR3 covers 12 residues. This chain's CDR3 is CASSPDGYGYTF. CDR3 coding DNA: TGTGCCAGCAGCCCTGACGGCTATGGCTACACCTTC.

The chain recombines TRBV4-1 with TRBJ1-2; no clear D. The CDR3 loop spans 15 amino acids. V was cut by 1 base and J by 3 bases, with 12 bases left in between. Germline lookup yields CDR1 MGHRA and CDR2 YSYEKL. The chain's CDR3 is CASSQGRGLDYGYTF. Here the CDR3 DNA reads TGCGCCAGCAGCCAAGGACGCGGTTTAGACTATGGCTACACCTTC.

The chain uses TRBV2 and TRBJ1-4; D perhaps matches TRBD1 (6 bases). In germline, CDR1 is SNHLY, CDR2 FYNNEI. CDR3 length: 15 residues. The ends were cut back, 6 bases at V and 2 bases at J, with 13 bases in the middle. The CDR3 DNA follows: TGTGCCAGCAGAGGGGGGATGGGTACTAATGAAAAACTGTTTTTT. This sequence encodes CASRGGMGTNEKLFF.

This rearrangement joins TRBV5-5 to TRBJ1-3; no firm D call. Germline values: CDR1 SGHKS, CDR2 YYEKEE (reference sequence). V was trimmed by 0 bases and J by 0 bases, leaving 7 bases between them. CDR3 length equals 15 residues. CDR3: CASSLGSASGNTIYF. CDR3 nucleotide sequence: TGTGCCAGCAGCTTGGGGTCTGCCTCTGGAAACACCATATATTTT.

This clone appeared a single time. This sequence joins TRBV7-2 and TRBJ1-4; D unclear. This CDR3 contains 16 residues. Between the trimmed V and J ends, which lost 0 bases and 3 bases, there was a span of 11 bases. CDR1 and CDR2 from the germline V gene are SGHTA and FQGNSA. The CDR3 region is CASSLAGRTSNEKLFF. The CDR3 DNA is TGTGCCAGCAGCTTAGCCGGGCGGACGTCTAATGAAAAACTGTTTTTT.

With regard to this clone: Other DNA sequences of this sample code for an identical CDR3. The chain recombines TRBV6-5 with TRBJ2-5; 11 bases agree with TRBD2. The CDR3 is 15 residues long. With V trimmed by 5 bases and J by 4 bases, 6 bases remained unmatched. CDR1 and CDR2 (germline): MNHEY, SVGAGI. The CDR3 nucleotides read TGTGCCAGCAGTCGGCTAGCGGGAGGCGGAGAGACCCAGTACTTC. Translating it yields CASSRLAGGGETQYF.

This chain links TRBV5-1 with TRBJ2-3; TRBD2 aligns across 13 bases. Germline V gene data show CDR1 as SGHRS and CDR2 as YFSETQ. V shed 4 bases and J 6 bases; nucleotides not matched to a gene: 5. The CDR3 runs 15 residues. This CDR3 is CASSGLAGALDTQYF. CDR3 DNA sequence: TGCGCCAGCAGCGGACTAGCGGGGGCCCTGGATACGCAGTATTTT.

The V and J genes are TRBV5-1 and TRBJ1-2, with D maybe TRBD1 (6 bases). V was clipped by 5 bases and J by 7 bases, with 18 bases between them. There are 14 residues in the CDR3. Germline-derived CDR1 and CDR2 are SGHRS and YFSETQ. The CDR3 here is CASSNGQIEVGYTF. CDR3 DNA: TGCGCCAGCAGTAACGGACAGATAGAGGTTGGCTACACCTTC. The full variable domain, with the rest looked up from reference TRBV5-1 and TRBJ1-2, is KAGVTQTPRYLIKTRGQQVTLSCSPISGHRSVSWYQQTPGQGLQFLFEYFSETQRNKGNFPGRFSGRQFSNSRSEMNVSTLELGDSALYLCASSNGQIEVGYTFGSGTRLTVV.

J is TRBJ2-1 and V is TRBV2; TRBD2 agrees at 12 bases. The CDR3 has 17 residues. Germline V gene lookup returns CDR1 SNHLY and CDR2 FYNNEI. With 7 bases clipped from V and 0 bases from J, the junction kept 7 bases outside the gene matches. The CDR3 reads CASNPSGRALSYNEQFF. CDR3 coding DNA: TGTGCCAGCAACCCTAGCGGGAGGGCTCTCTCCTACAATGAGCAGTTCTTC.

This chain connects TRBV6-5 to TRBJ2-3; 9 bases map to TRBD1. The CDR3 covers 15 residues. The V gene end was trimmed by 5 bases and the J gene end by 4 bases; junction bases not matched to a gene: 7. Germline V lookup: CDR1 MNHEY, CDR2 SVGAGI. CDR3: CASSRQGVGADTQYF. The CDR3 nucleotides read TGTGCCAGCAGTAGACAGGGGGTTGGCGCAGATACGCAGTATTTT.

The genes are TRBV21-1 and TRBJ1-5. TRBV21-1 is deemed a pseudogene. The CDR3 contains 16 residues. The CDR3 loop is CASSLGRLVSNQPQHF. DNA for the CDR3: TGTGCCAGCAGCCTGGGGAGGTTGGTTAGCAATCAGCCCCAGCATTTT.

The gene calls are TRBV19 and TRBJ2-7; D is perhaps TRBD1 (8 bases). Germline CDR1 LNHDA, CDR2 SQIVND (reference sequence). The CDR3 has 16 amino acids. The V gene lost 7 bases and the J gene lost 0 bases, with 19 bases spanning the gap. Here the CDR3 reads CASKPGGTGSSYEQYF. The CDR3 DNA follows: TGTGCCAGTAAACCCGGGGGGACAGGAAGCTCCTACGAGCAGTACTTC.

This rearrangement joins TRBV11-2 to TRBJ2-5; TRBD1 is a possible D gene (5 bases). Trimming removed 6 bases from V and 2 bases from J, with 13 bases in between. The CDR3 consists of 14 residues. Germline V lookup: CDR1 SGHAT, CDR2 FQNNGV. This CDR3 is CASSVRQKQETQYF. For the CDR3, the DNA is TGTGCCAGCAGTGTACGACAGAAGCAAGAGACCCAGTACTTC. Drawing the rest from reference TRBV11-2 and TRBJ2-5, the complete variable domain is EAGVAQSPRYKIIEKRQSVAFWCNPISGHATLYWYQQILGQGPKLLIQFQNNGVVDDSQLPKDRFSAERLKGVDSTLKIQPAKLEDSAVYLCASSVRQKQETQYFGPGTRLLVL.

The chain carries TRBV6-1 and TRBJ1-5; 8 bases fit TRBD1. Germline V gives CDR1 MNHNS, CDR2 SASEGT. V lost 4 bases, J lost 4 bases, and 6 bases stayed unmatched. CDR3 length: 15 amino acids. In DNA, the CDR3 is TGTGCCAGCAGTGGGTATACAGGGGGAAATCAGCCCCAGCATTTT. Translation: CASSGYTGGNQPQHF.

J is TRBJ2-5 and V is TRBV10-3; no clear D. V gave up 2 bases and J gave up 4 bases, with 11 bases separating them. Germline assignment: CDR1 ENHRY and CDR2 SYGVKD. CDR3 length: 14 residues. CDR3 coding DNA: TGTGCCATCAGTGAGGGTGGGCCGGGAGAGACCCAGTACTTC. It yields the protein CAISEGGPGETQYF.